This entry lists 4 T cell receptor beta chains sequenced from one sample in a study of post-analysis software for immune sequencing data. Overall study results and limits: Roughly five TRBV segments appeared more often in patients than in controls, and TRBV5-6, TRBV5-1 and TRBV20-1 were among these.

Included in the TCR beta cDNA libraries were unique molecular identifiers. TCRdb reprocessed the PCR reads with MiXCR, giving one entry per CDR3 protein. The table lists hundreds of thousands of distinct CDR3 sequences, roughly 27% of them singletons, with more than 0.55% in the top ten. No antigen has been assigned to these receptors. Sequencing was done on a sample of blood. These receptors all come from a girl between 5 and 17 years old with multiple sclerosis.

CDR3 DNA: TGTGCCAGTAAGCTTCGGGACGGGCTAGCGGGATATGGTGAGCAGTTCTTC. Its translation: CASKLRDGLAGYGEQFF. The chain has TRBV19 and TRBJ2-1; 9 bases are a match to TRBD2. Germline loops: CDR1 LNHDA, CDR2 SQIVND (reference sequence). The junction had 19 bases not matched to a gene; V was cut back by 7 bases and J by 9 bases. The CDR3 length is 17 residues.

The rearrangement joins TRBV28 to TRBJ2-7, with D perhaps given as TRBD1 or TRBD2 (5 bases each). The ends were cut back, 3 bases at V and 3 bases at J, with 15 bases in the middle. Looked up from germline, CDR1 is MDHEN and CDR2 is SYDVKM. This CDR3 is 15 amino acids long. The CDR3 loop is CASSFPGAGSYEQYF. CDR3 nucleotide sequence: TGTGCCAGCAGTTTTCCCGGGGCGGGCAGCTACGAGCAGTACTTC.

CDR3 DNA sequence: TGTGCCAGCAGCGCTATAGCGGGAGTCGGTGGCGGGGAGCTGTTTTTT. It yields the protein CASSAIAGVGGGELFF. The V gene is TRBV21-1, the J gene TRBJ2-2; TRBD2, the D gene given by the table, was not confirmed from the DNA. TRBV21-1 is termed a pseudogene. The CDR3 contains 16 residues.

This clonotype was detected a few times. The gene calls are TRBV7-2 and TRBJ2-7; D unclear. Trimming took off 3 bases at V and 6 bases at J, with 9 bases between the two ends. The CDR3 spans 12 residues. Germline lookup yields CDR1 SGHTA and CDR2 FQGNSA. In nucleotides, the CDR3 is TGTGCCAGCAGCTTCCCCAATTCCGAGCAGTACTTC. Translation: CASSFPNSEQYF.